The TCR beta chain described here comes from a study of OX40 agonist ivuxolimab in advanced cancers. Findings of the study overall: At 0.1 to 3.0 mg/kg and by week 6, clonal expansion occurred in CD4+ and CD8+ blood T cells.

CDR3 length: 12 residues. Trimming took off 5 bases at V and 4 bases at J, with 9 bases between the two ends. Looked up from germline, CDR1 is MNHEY and CDR2 is SVGAGI. For this clone: Antigen specificity is unknown.

Clones were sequenced by immunoSEQ multiplex PCR, and TCRdb holds only the in-frame ones, with some missing. Counted here are around 19,000 clones, about 82% occurring once; the ten biggest clones make up roughly 25%. The specimen was CD4+ or CD8+ T cells sorted from blood, collected in a trial of the OX40 agonist ivuxolimab. This receptor was obtained from an adult with an advanced solid tumor such as melanoma, head and neck, liver or kidney cancer. V is TRBV6-5 and J is TRBJ2-7, with D hard to call. The CDR3 coding sequence is TGTGCCAGCAGTGCTAATCCTTACGAGCAGTACTTC. Protein product: CASSANPYEQYF.